A single sample is the source of the 8 T cell receptor beta chains below, sequenced in a study of blood T cell repertoires in COVID-19. Data came from immunoSEQ multiplex PCR; TCRdb stores just in-frame clones and leaves some out. The repertoire holds 220,000 or so clones, approximately 81% seen once, with roughly 5.3% in the top ten. Sequenced sample: peripheral blood. The receptors derive from a woman aged 55-70 years who had recovered from COVID-19.

This clone has just a few counts. J is TRBJ1-6 and V is TRBV5-4; D is undetermined. Per the germline V gene, CDR1 is SGHNT and CDR2 is YYREEE (reference sequence). The CDR3 covers 15 residues. The V end lost 1 base, the J end lost 7 bases, and 12 bases lay between the germline ends. DNA for the CDR3: TGTGCCAGCAGCTTGACCCGAACTGAGAATTCACCCCTCCACTTT. Translating gives CASSLTRTENSPLHF.

The gene calls are TRBV6-5 and TRBJ2-3; D is ambiguous. The CDR3 sequence is 13 residues long. V was shortened by 6 bases and J by 2 bases, with 9 bases between the two germline ends. CDR1 and CDR2 (germline): MNHEY, SVGAGI. The CDR3 region has the DNA TGTGCCAGCAGCGCCAGACTCACAGATACGCAGTATTTT. Translation gives CASSARLTDTQYF.

Concerning this clone itself: The sample holds other DNA sequences that translate to the same CDR3. The rearrangement joins TRBV7-9 to TRBJ1-5, with D maybe TRBD1 (5 bases). The CDR3 contains 12 residues. V was shortened by 1 base and J by 7 bases, with 5 bases between the two germline ends. Germline V lookup: CDR1 SEHNR, CDR2 FQNEAQ (reference sequence). The CDR3 loop reads CASSLGGQPQHF. The DNA for the CDR3 is TGTGCCAGCAGCTTAGGGGGCCAGCCCCAGCATTTT.

The rearrangement joins TRBV6-5 to TRBJ2-7; TRBD2 agrees at 10 bases. Trimming cost V 6 bases and J 9 bases; bases outside gene matches: 5. Per the germline V gene, CDR1 is MNHEY and CDR2 is SVGAGI. CDR3 size: 12 residues. CDR3 loop: CASRSTSGVQYF. The CDR3 region has the DNA TGTGCCAGCAGGTCTACTAGCGGGGTGCAGTACTTC.

In this sample, this clone turned up once. J is TRBJ1-3 and V is TRBV10-3; no clear D gene. CDR1 is ENHRY, CDR2 SYGVKD, per germline. This CDR3 contains 13 residues. Trimming took 10 bases from V and 3 from J, leaving 13 bases between them. In DNA form, the CDR3 reads TGTGCCACCGCGGGCAATCTTGGAAACACCATATATTTT. This translates into CATAGNLGNTIYF.

The chain employs TRBV4-2 and TRBJ2-3; 8 positions agree with TRBD2. The ends lost 4 bases at V and 2 bases at J; junction bases unmatched: 2. From germline, CDR1 is LGHNA and CDR2 YNFKEQ. This CDR3 contains 14 residues. In DNA, the CDR3 is TGTGCCAGCAGCCTCGGGGGGGCCACAGATACGCAGTATTTT. Protein product: CASSLGGATDTQYF.

The chain links TRBV6-6 to TRBJ1-4, with D hard to call. Germline CDR1 MNHNY, CDR2 SVGAGI (reference sequence). The length of the CDR3 is 12 residues. The V and J ends lost 8 bases and 8 bases respectively, with 12 bases between them. This CDR3 is CASAVSGEKLFF. The CDR3 coding sequence is TGTGCCAGCGCCGTGTCGGGGGAAAAACTGTTTTTT.

The rearrangement joins TRBV7-9 to TRBJ2-3, with D unclear. The V end lost 3 bases, the J end lost 5 bases, and 12 bases lay between the germline ends. The CDR3 has 14 amino acids. Germline V gene data show CDR1 as SEHNR and CDR2 as FQNEAQ (reference sequence). The DNA for the CDR3 is TGTGCCAGCAGCTTCTCGAGCGATGGAGATACGCAGTATTTT. This sequence encodes CASSFSSDGDTQYF.